This TCR beta chain was profiled in a study of beta chain features in type 1 diabetes. As for the study in general: Healthy donors and patients had similar age, gender and cell yields.

The whole isolated RNA underwent reverse transcription, so sequencing captured expressed TCRB transcripts. Some clones are missing from TCRdb's copy, which holds only in-frame ones; the method was immunoSEQ multiplex PCR. This table has around 340,000 clones, roughly 21% appearing once. Each of the CD4+ naive, central memory, regulatory and stem cell-like memory populations was sorted via CD45RO/CCR7/CD25/CD127/CD95/CD27. Sorted cells reached over 95% purity in every population. General study points: It was not settled here whether HLA type affects TCRB rearrangement.

Per germline, CDR1 KGHSH and CDR2 LQKENI. Trimming at V came to 3 bases and at J to 0 bases, leaving 13 bases not matched to a gene. The CDR3 is 18 amino acids. Of note for this clone: Its antigen is as yet unknown.

The J gene is TRBJ1-1, the V gene TRBV18, with TRBD1 identical over 7 bases. Sequenced: naive CD4+ T cells from blood. The source is a woman in her late teens or twenties in good health. CDR3 sequence (DNA): TGTGCCAGCTCACCCCGTGTCGGAACAGGGGTCATGAACACTGAAGCTTTCTTT. Its protein is CASSPRVGTGVMNTEAFF.